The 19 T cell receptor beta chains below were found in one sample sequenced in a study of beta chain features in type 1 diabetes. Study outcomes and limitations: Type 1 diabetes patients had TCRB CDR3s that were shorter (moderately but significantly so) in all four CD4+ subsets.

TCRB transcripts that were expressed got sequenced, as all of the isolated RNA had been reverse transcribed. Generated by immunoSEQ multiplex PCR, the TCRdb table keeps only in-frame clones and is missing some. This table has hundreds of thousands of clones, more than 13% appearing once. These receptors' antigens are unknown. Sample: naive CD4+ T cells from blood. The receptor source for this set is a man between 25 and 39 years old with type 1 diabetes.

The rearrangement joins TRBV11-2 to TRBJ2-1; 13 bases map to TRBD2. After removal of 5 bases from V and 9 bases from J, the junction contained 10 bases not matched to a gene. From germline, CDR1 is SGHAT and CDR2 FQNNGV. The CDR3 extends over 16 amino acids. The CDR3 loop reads CASSPPGLAGDGEQFF. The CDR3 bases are TGTGCCAGCAGCCCCCCCGGACTAGCGGGAGATGGTGAGCAGTTCTTC.

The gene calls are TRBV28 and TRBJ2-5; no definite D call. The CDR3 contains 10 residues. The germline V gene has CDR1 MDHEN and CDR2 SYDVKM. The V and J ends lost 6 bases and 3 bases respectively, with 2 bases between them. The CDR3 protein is CASSKETQYF. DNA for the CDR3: TGTGCCAGCAGCAAAGAGACCCAGTACTTC.

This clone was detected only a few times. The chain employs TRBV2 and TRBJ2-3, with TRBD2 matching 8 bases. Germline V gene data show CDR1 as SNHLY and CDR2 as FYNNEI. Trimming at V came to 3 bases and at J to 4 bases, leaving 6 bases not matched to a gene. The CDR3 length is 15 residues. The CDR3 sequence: CASSEEGGRSDTQYF. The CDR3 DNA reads TGTGCCAGCAGTGAGGAAGGCGGGAGGTCAGATACGCAGTATTTT.

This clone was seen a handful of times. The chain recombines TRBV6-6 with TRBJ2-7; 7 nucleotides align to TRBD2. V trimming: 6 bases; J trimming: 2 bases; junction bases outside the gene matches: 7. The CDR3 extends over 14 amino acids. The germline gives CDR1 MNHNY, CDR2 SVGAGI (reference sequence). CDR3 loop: CASSSGVGTYEQYF. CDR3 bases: TGTGCCAGCAGCAGCGGGGTCGGCACCTACGAGCAGTACTTC.

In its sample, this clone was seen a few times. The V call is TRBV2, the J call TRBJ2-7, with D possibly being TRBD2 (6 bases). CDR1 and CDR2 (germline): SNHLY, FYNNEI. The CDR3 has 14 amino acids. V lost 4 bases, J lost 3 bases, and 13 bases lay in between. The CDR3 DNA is TGTGCCAGCAGTGTTTCGGGACTTCTCTACGAGCAGTACTTC. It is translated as CASSVSGLLYEQYF.

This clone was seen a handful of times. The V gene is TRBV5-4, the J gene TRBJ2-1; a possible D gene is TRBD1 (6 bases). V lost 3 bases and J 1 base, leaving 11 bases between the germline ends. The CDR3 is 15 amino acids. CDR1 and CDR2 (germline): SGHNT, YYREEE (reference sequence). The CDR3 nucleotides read TGTGCCAGCAGCTCGACACAGGGATCCTACAATGAGCAGTTCTTC. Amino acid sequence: CASSSTQGSYNEQFF.

The CDR3 loop reads CATRGSPRAGEKLFF. The CDR3 bases are TGTGCCACCAGAGGTTCTCCCAGGGCCGGGGAAAAACTGTTTTTT. This chain links TRBV28 with TRBJ1-4, with D tentatively TRBD1 (5 bases). Germline V gene lookup returns CDR1 MDHEN and CDR2 SYDVKM. This CDR3 spans 15 amino acids. V lost 10 bases and J 8 bases, leaving 23 bases between the germline ends.

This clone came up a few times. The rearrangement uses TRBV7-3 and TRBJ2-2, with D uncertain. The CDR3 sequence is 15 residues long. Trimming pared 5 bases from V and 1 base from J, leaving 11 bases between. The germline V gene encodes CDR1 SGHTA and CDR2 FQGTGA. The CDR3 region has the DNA TGTGCCAGCAGCGCCTATCCAGGGAACACCGGGGAGCTGTTTTTT. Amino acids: CASSAYPGNTGELFF. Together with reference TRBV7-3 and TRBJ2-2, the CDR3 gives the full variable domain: GAGVSQTPSNKVTEKGKYVELRCDPISGHTALYWYRQSLGQGPEFLIYFQGTGAADDSGLPNDRFFAVRPEGSVSTLKIQRTERGDSAVYLCASSAYPGNTGELFFGEGSRLTVL.

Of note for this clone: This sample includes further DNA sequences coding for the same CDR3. In DNA, the CDR3 is TGTGCCAGCAGTAGAACAGGGGGGACTGAAGCTTTCTTT. Protein sequence: CASSRTGGTEAFF. The chain is built from TRBV6-5 and TRBJ1-1, with 8 bases matching TRBD1. J gave up 5 bases and V 5 bases, and 4 bases lay outside the gene matches. Germline V gene lookup returns CDR1 MNHEY and CDR2 SVGAGI. The CDR3 extends over 13 amino acids.

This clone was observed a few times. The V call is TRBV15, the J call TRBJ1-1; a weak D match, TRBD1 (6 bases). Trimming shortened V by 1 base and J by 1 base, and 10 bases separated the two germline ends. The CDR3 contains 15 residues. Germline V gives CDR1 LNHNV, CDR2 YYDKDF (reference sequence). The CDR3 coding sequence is TGTGCCACCAGCAGAGGCTTACAGGGGAACACTGAAGCTTTCTTT. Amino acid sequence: CATSRGLQGNTEAFF. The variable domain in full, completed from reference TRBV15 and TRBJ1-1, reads DAMVIQNPRYQVTQFGKPVTLSCSQTLNHNVMYWYQQKSSQAPKLLFHYYDKDFNNEADTPDNFQSRRPNTSFCFLDIRSPGLGDTAMYLCATSRGLQGNTEAFFGQGTRLTVV.

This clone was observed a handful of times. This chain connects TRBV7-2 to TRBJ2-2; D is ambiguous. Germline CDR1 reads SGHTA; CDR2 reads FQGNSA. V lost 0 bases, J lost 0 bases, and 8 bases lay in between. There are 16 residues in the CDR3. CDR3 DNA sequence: TGTGCCAGCAGCTTAGCCGGGTTAGCGAACACCGGGGAGCTGTTTTTT. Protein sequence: CASSLAGLANTGELFF.

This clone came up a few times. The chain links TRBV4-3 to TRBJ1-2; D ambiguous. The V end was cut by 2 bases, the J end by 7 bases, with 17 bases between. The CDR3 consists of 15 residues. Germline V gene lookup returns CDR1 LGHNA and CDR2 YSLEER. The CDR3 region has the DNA TGCGCCAGCAGCCAACGCGAGAACGGGGTTAGTGGCTACACCTTC. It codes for CASSQRENGVSGYTF.

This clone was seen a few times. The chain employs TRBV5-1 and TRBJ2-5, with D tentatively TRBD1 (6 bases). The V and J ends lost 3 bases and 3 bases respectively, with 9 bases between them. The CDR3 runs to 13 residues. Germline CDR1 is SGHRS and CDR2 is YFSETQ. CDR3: CASSWDTEETQYF. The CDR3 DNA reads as TGCGCCAGCAGCTGGGACACCGAAGAGACCCAGTACTTC.

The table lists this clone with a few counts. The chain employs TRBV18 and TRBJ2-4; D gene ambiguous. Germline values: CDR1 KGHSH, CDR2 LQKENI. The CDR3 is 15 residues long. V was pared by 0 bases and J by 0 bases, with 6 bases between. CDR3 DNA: TGTGCCAGCTCACCACCGTACGGAGCCAAAAACATTCAGTACTTC. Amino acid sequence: CASSPPYGAKNIQYF.

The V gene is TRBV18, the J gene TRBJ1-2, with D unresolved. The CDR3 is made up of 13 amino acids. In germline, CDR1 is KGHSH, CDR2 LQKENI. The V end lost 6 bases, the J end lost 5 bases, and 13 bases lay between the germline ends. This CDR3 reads CASSLGDGYGYTF. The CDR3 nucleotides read TGTGCCAGCTCCCTAGGAGACGGTTATGGCTACACCTTC.

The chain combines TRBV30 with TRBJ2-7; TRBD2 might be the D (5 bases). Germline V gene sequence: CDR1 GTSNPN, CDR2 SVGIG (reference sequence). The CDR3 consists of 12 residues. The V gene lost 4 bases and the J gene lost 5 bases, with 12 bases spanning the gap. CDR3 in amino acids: CAWTRGRDEQYF. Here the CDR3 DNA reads TGTGCCTGGACCCGGGGAAGGGACGAGCAGTACTTC.

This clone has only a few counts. The CDR3: CAWSIRDRNQPQHF. The CDR3 DNA sequence: TGTGCCTGGAGCATCCGGGACAGAAATCAGCCCCAGCATTTT. This chain links TRBV30 with TRBJ1-5, with TRBD1 identical over 7 bases. There are 14 residues in the CDR3. With V trimmed by 3 bases and J by 4 bases, 6 bases remained unmatched. The V gene's germline CDR1 is GTSNPN and CDR2 SVGIG (reference sequence).

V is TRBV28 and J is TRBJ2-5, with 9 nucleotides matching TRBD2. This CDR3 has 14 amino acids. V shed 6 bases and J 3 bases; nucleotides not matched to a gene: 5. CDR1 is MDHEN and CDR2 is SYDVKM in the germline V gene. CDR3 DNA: TGTGCCAGCAGCTTCCCTAGCGGGAAAGAGACCCAGTACTTC. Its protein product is CASSFPSGKETQYF.

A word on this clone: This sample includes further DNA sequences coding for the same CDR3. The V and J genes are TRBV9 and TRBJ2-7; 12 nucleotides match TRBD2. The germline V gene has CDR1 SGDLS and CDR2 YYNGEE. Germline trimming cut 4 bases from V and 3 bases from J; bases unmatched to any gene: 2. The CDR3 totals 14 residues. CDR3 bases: TGTGCCAGCAGCTCGGGACTAGCGGGCTACGAGCAGTACTTC. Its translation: CASSSGLAGYEQYF.